Each of the 21 T cell receptor beta chains below was sequenced from the same sample in a study of shared clonotypes between healthy human individuals. Produced via immunoSEQ multiplex PCR; TCRdb's table is partial and in-frame only. Here the sample spans some 1.5 million clones, 98% being singletons. Sample: naive CD4+ T cells sorted from blood. Subset specified: CD45RA+ positively selected. These receptors were taken from a man aged 25 to 45 in good health.

The chain couples TRBV27 to TRBJ2-4, with 7 bases lining up with TRBD2. Germline CDR1 is MNHEY and CDR2 is SMNVEV (reference sequence). The CDR3 totals 15 residues. Trimming took 3 bases from V and 7 from J; bases not matched to a gene: 9. The DNA of the CDR3 is TGTGCCAGCAGTTTTAGGGAGGGAGGGAGGAACATTCAGTACTTC. Protein: CASSFREGGRNIQYF.

The rearrangement links TRBV6-1 to TRBJ2-7, with D possibly matching TRBD2 (6 bases). V was shortened by 0 bases and J by 7 bases, with 16 bases between the two germline ends. The germline V gene encodes CDR1 MNHNS and CDR2 SASEGT. The CDR3 totals 15 residues. CDR3 in amino acids: CASSEALRRVWEQYF. CDR3 nucleotides: TGTGCCAGCAGTGAAGCGCTCAGGAGGGTATGGGAGCAGTACTTC.

The rearrangement links TRBV7-8 to TRBJ2-7, with TRBD1 matching 8 bases. The length of the CDR3 is 15 residues. The V segment lost 5 bases and the J segment 0 bases; nucleotides outside the gene matches: 6. In germline, CDR1 is SGHVS, CDR2 FQNEAQ. The CDR3 reads CASSPGQGISYEQYF. The CDR3 DNA reads TGTGCCAGCAGCCCTGGACAGGGAATCTCCTACGAGCAGTACTTC.

The rearrangement joins TRBV2 to TRBJ2-1; TRBD1 is a possible D gene (6 bases). Per germline, CDR1 SNHLY and CDR2 FYNNEI. The ends were cut back, 7 bases at V and 7 bases at J, with 14 bases in the middle. This CDR3 contains 13 residues. In nucleotides, the CDR3 is TGTGCCAGCACCAGGACAGAAGCAAATGAGCAGTTCTTC. Translation: CASTRTEANEQFF.

This sequence joins TRBV11-2 and TRBJ1-2; possibly TRBD1 for D (5 bases). V was shortened by 1 base and J by 0 bases, with 12 bases between the two germline ends. CDR1 and CDR2 (germline): SGHAT, FQNNGV. The CDR3 has 16 residues. CDR3 sequence: CASSLGGSVPNYGYTF. The CDR3 DNA is TGTGCCAGCAGCTTAGGGGGCTCGGTTCCTAACTATGGCTACACCTTC.

This clone was counted a single time. The chain couples TRBV19 to TRBJ1-5; D is uncertain. Trimming took off 6 bases at V and 2 bases at J, with 14 bases between the two ends. From germline, CDR1 is LNHDA and CDR2 SQIVND (reference sequence). The CDR3 runs to 15 residues. CDR3 sequence reads: CASRSRSLGNQPQHF. The CDR3 DNA reads TGTGCCAGTAGATCAAGGAGCCTTGGCAATCAGCCCCAGCATTTT.

The J gene is TRBJ2-7, the V gene TRBV5-1, with 7 bases that match TRBD2. Germline values: CDR1 SGHRS, CDR2 YFSETQ. With 0 bases clipped from V and 5 bases from J, the junction kept 14 bases outside the gene matches. The CDR3 spans 17 residues. In nucleotides, the CDR3 is TGCGCCAGCAGCTTGGCCAGGGCTAGCGGACAAACTAACGAGCAGTACTTC. It translates to CASSLARASGQTNEQYF.

The chain is built from TRBV11-3 and TRBJ2-7, with D hard to call. The CDR3 spans 12 residues. V lost 10 bases to trimming and J lost 7 bases, with 17 bases between them. Germline loops: CDR1 SGHNT, CDR2 YENEEA. The CDR3 region is CATYATPREQYF. CDR3 in DNA: TGTGCCACCTATGCGACTCCGAGGGAGCAGTACTTC.

The chain links TRBV9 to TRBJ2-1, with D possibly being TRBD1 (6 bases). V was trimmed by 4 bases and J by 0 bases, leaving 17 bases between them. The germline CDR1 and CDR2 sequences are SGDLS and YYNGEE. There are 17 residues in the CDR3. Written as DNA, the CDR3 is TGTGCCAGCAGCACCCGAGGGGGTATTCCCTCCTACAATGAGCAGTTCTTC. Protein sequence: CASSTRGGIPSYNEQFF.

This rearrangement joins TRBV11-2 to TRBJ1-1; no clear D. This CDR3 spans 17 amino acids. Per the germline V gene, CDR1 is SGHAT and CDR2 is FQNNGV. The V end was cut by 2 bases, the J end by 1 base, with 17 bases between. The CDR3 nucleotides read TGTGCCAGCAGCTTATCCTTCAAAACATGGGAGAACACTGAAGCTTTCTTT. It codes for CASSLSFKTWENTEAFF.

The chain is built from TRBV18 and TRBJ2-1, with D possibly matching TRBD2 (5 bases). The germline V gene encodes CDR1 KGHSH and CDR2 LQKENI. This CDR3 comprises 14 residues. V dropped 4 bases and J dropped 4 bases, with 11 bases sitting between them. CDR3 region: CASSQQAVYNEQFF. The CDR3 DNA follows: TGTGCCAGCTCACAGCAAGCGGTGTACAATGAGCAGTTCTTC. Variable domain in full (rest from reference TRBV18 and TRBJ2-1): NAGVMQNPRHLVRRRGQEARLRCSPMKGHSHVYWYRQLPEEGLKFMVYLQKENIIDESGMPKERFSAEFPKEGPSILRIQQVVRGDSAAYFCASSQQAVYNEQFFGPGTRLTVL.

The chain employs TRBV5-1 and TRBJ1-4, with 7 nucleotides matching TRBD1. CDR1 is SGHRS and CDR2 is YFSETQ in the germline V gene. There are 15 residues in the CDR3. Trimming cost V 4 bases and J 8 bases; bases outside gene matches: 11. The CDR3, as DNA: TGCGCCAGCAGCAAAGAGGGGGCAGCCTTAGAAAAACTGTTTTTT. This sequence encodes CASSKEGAALEKLFF.

CDR3 loop: CASKEQGGKETQYF. DNA for the CDR3: TGTGCCAGTAAAGAACAGGGCGGGAAAGAGACCCAGTACTTC. This chain uses TRBV19 with TRBJ2-5, with D perhaps being TRBD1 or TRBD2 (6 bases each). V lost 7 bases, J lost 3 bases, and 15 bases lay in between. The CDR3 totals 14 residues. CDR1 and CDR2 from the germline V gene are LNHDA and SQIVND (reference sequence). The complete variable domain, with remaining parts taken from reference TRBV19 and TRBJ2-5, reads DGGITQSPKYLFRKEGQNVTLSCEQNLNHDAMYWYRQDPGQGLRLIYYSQIVNDFQKGDIAEGYSVSREKKESFPLTVTSAQKNPTAFYLCASKEQGGKETQYFGPGTRLLVL.

Note on this clone: The same CDR3 arises from other DNA sequences in this sample as well. The chain uses TRBV29-1 and TRBJ2-7; TRBD1 is a possible D gene (5 bases). CDR3 length equals 11 residues. The germline CDR1 and CDR2 sequences are SQVTM and ANQGSEA. V lost 3 bases, J lost 4 bases, and 7 bases lay in between. The CDR3 DNA reads TGCAGCGTTGAGGCAGGGTACGAGCAGTACTTC. The encoded protein is CSVEAGYEQYF.

The chain links TRBV27 to TRBJ2-1; no definite D call. The V gene's germline CDR1 is MNHEY and CDR2 SMNVEV (reference sequence). Trimming stripped 3 bases from V and 2 bases from J, with 11 bases between. The CDR3 extends over 15 amino acids. The CDR3 coding sequence is TGTGCCAGCAGTTTTAGGGTATCCCCCTACAATGAGCAGTTCTTC. It codes for CASSFRVSPYNEQFF.

The rearrangement links TRBV5-1 to TRBJ1-4; D is possibly TRBD1 (5 bases). Trimming removed 0 bases from V and 8 bases from J, with 11 bases in between. The length of the CDR3 is 14 residues. Germline loops: CDR1 SGHRS, CDR2 YFSETQ. The CDR3 protein is CASSLGAGQEKLFF. The CDR3 region has the DNA TGCGCCAGCAGCTTGGGTGCAGGGCAAGAAAAACTGTTTTTT. Together with reference TRBV5-1 and TRBJ1-4, the CDR3 gives the full variable domain: KAGVTQTPRYLIKTRGQQVTLSCSPISGHRSVSWYQQTPGQGLQFLFEYFSETQRNKGNFPGRFSGRQFSNSRSEMNVSTLELGDSALYLCASSLGAGQEKLFFGSGTQLSVL.

The gene calls are TRBV5-1 and TRBJ2-1; D not certain. CDR1 is SGHRS, CDR2 YFSETQ, per germline. V lost 5 bases to trimming and J lost 0 bases, with 12 bases between them. The CDR3 length is 15 residues. CDR3 protein: CASSTEIPSYNEQFF. CDR3 bases: TGCGCCAGCAGTACGGAGATCCCCTCCTACAATGAGCAGTTCTTC.

The chain is built from TRBV30 and TRBJ2-7; 7 positions match TRBD2. The CDR3 consists of 12 residues. Germline V gives CDR1 GTSNPN, CDR2 SVGIG (reference sequence). J lost 3 bases, V lost 4 bases, and 3 bases had no gene match. The DNA for the CDR3 is TGTGCCTGGACTAGCGGAGACTACGAGCAGTACTTC. Translated: CAWTSGDYEQYF.

J is TRBJ1-5 and V is TRBV28; 8 nucleotides agree with TRBD1. The CDR3 runs to 19 residues. The J segment lost 0 bases and the V segment lost 6 bases, leaving 16 bases of the junction unmatched. Germline V gene lookup returns CDR1 MDHEN and CDR2 SYDVKM. The CDR3 DNA follows: TGTGCCAGCAGGGGAACCGGGACAGGTCCAAATTATAGCAATCAGCCCCAGCATTTT. Protein: CASRGTGTGPNYSNQPQHF.

The V call is TRBV11-3, the J call TRBJ1-5, with D uncertain. V lost 3 bases to trimming and J lost 7 bases, with 22 bases between them. The CDR3 loop spans 17 amino acids. CDR1 and CDR2 from the germline V gene are SGHNT and YENEEA. The CDR3 sequence: CASSFPLLGPICQPQHF. CDR3 bases: TGTGCCAGCAGCTTTCCTTTATTAGGACCAATATGCCAGCCCCAGCATTTT.

The gene calls are TRBV5-1 and TRBJ1-1, with D perhaps TRBD1 (6 bases). Trimming took off 3 bases at V and 4 bases at J, with 13 bases between the two ends. The germline CDR1 and CDR2 sequences are SGHRS and YFSETQ. This CDR3 spans 14 amino acids. CDR3 amino acids: CASSSTGRPTEAFF. The CDR3 nucleotides are TGCGCCAGCAGCTCTACAGGGCGTCCCACTGAAGCTTTCTTT.